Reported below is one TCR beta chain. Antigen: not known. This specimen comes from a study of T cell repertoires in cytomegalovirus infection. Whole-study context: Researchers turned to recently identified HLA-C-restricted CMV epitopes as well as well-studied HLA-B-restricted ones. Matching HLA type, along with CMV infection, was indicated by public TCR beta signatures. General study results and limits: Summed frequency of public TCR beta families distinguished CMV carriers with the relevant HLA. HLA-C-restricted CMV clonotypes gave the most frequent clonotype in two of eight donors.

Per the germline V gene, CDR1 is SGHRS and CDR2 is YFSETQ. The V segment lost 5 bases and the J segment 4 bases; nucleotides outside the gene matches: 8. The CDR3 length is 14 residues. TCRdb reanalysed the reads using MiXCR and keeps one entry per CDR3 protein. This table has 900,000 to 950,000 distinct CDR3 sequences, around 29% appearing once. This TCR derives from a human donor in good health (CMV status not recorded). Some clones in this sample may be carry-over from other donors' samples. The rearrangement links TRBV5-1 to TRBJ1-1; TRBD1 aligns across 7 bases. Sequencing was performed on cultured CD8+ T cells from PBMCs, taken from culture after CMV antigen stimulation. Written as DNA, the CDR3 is TGCGCCAGCAGTATTGCAGGGGGGACCACTGAAGCTTTCTTT. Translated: CASSIAGGTTEAFF.